This T cell receptor beta chain was identified during a study of Tregs in tolerant kidney transplant recipients. The data were produced by immunoSEQ multiplex PCR, yet TCRdb's version contains in-frame clones alone and is incomplete. The sample has some 100,000 clones, about 90% seen once; the top ten hold roughly 0.63%. On this clone itself: Its target is unknown.

CD4+CD25+CD127- Tregs, CD4+CD25- non-Tregs, CD4 and CD8 cells were sorted. Study observations and caveats: The most relevant donor-specific Treg TCRbeta repertoire apparently came from expansion with activated donor B cells. Validation in larger populations is needed because few patients were studied. Biological reproducibility was not directly addressed, but technical replication error appeared minimal.

In germline, CDR1 is SGHNT, CDR2 YYREEE (reference sequence). This CDR3 spans 15 amino acids. J lost 2 bases, V lost 0 bases, and 2 bases had no gene match. The rearrangement joins TRBV5-4 to TRBJ2-7; 10 bases line up with TRBD1. This receptor was taken from a human donor in good health. Sample: CD4+ T cells from blood. Here the CDR3 DNA reads TGTGCCAGCAGCTTGGGACAGGGGGCCGCCTACGAGCAGTACTTC. Protein sequence: CASSLGQGAAYEQYF.